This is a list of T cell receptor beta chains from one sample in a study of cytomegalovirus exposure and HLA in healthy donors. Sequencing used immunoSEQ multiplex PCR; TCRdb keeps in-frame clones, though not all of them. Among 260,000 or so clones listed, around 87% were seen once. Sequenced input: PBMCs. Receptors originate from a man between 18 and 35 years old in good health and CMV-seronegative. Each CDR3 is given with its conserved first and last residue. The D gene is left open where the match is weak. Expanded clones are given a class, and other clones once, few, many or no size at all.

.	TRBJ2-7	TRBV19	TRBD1	CASSRDRASEQYF	TGTGCCAGTAGTAGAGACAGGGCGAGCGAGCAGTACTTC
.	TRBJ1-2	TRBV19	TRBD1	CASSTLQGARGYTF	TGTGCCAGTAGTACCCTACAGGGGGCCAGGGGCTACACCTTC
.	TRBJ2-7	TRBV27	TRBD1	CASSSRDRGEQYF	TGTGCCAGCAGTTCCCGGGACAGGGGCGAGCAGTACTTC
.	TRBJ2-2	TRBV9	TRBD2	CASSVAPSGANGELFF	TGTGCCAGCAGCGTAGCTCCTAGCGGGGCGAACGGGGAGCTGTTTTTT
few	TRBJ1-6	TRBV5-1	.	CASSLDELSPLHF	TGCGCCAGCAGCTTGGACGAGCTTTCACCCCTCCACTTT
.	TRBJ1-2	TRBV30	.	CAFNTAGGQGYTF	TGTGCCTTCAACACCGCGGGAGGGCAAGGCTACACCTTC
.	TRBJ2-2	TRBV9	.	CASSVEQTNTGELFF	TGTGCCAGCAGCGTAGAACAGACGAACACCGGGGAGCTGTTTTTT
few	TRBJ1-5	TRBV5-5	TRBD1	CASSLDGRGLGQPQHF	TGTGCCAGCAGCTTGGATGGCAGGGGGCTGGGTCAGCCCCAGCATTTT
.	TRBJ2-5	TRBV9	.	CASSVEAGMETQYF	TGTGCCAGCAGCGTAGAGGCGGGGATGGAGACCCAGTACTTC
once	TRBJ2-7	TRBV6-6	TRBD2	CASSLWRGVDEQYF	TGTGCCAGCAGTCTGTGGCGGGGGGTTGACGAGCAGTACTTC
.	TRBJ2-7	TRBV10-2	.	CASSVESPEGGIEQYF	TGCGCCAGCAGTGTCGAGTCCCCAGAGGGGGGGATCGAGCAGTACTTC
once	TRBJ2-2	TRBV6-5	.	CATRPGLITGELFF	TGTGCCACCCGGCCCGGGTTGATCACCGGGGAGCTGTTTTTT
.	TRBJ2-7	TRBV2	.	CASSDTYEQYF	TGTGCCAGCAGTGACACCTACGAGCAGTACTTC
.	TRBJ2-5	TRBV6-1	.	CASSTGLVETQYF	TGTGCCAGCAGTACTGGTCTAGTCGAGACCCAGTACTTC
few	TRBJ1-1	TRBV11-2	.	CASSLRGGAGAFF	TGTGCCAGCAGCCTCCGAGGGGGAGCTGGCGCTTTCTTT
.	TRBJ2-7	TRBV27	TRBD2	CASSPIGGGGTYEQYF	TGTGCCAGCAGTCCCATCGGCGGGGGGGGAACCTACGAGCAGTACTTC
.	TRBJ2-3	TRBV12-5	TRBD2	CASGLILAGDTDTQYF	TGTGCTAGTGGTTTGATACTAGCGGGGGACACAGATACGCAGTATTTT
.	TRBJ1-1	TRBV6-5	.	CASSMGLTMNTEAFF	TGTGCCAGCAGCATGGGACTCACCATGAACACTGAAGCTTTCTTT
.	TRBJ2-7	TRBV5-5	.	CASTRRGEQYF	TGTGCCAGCACAAGGAGGGGCGAGCAGTACTTC
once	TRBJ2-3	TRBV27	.	CASSKRTERTDTQYF	TGTGCCAGCAGTAAGCGGACGGAACGCACAGATACGCAGTATTTT
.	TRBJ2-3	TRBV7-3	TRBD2	CASSSGLAAEFTDTQYF	TGTGCCAGCAGCTCCGGACTAGCGGCCGAATTCACAGATACGCAGTATTTT
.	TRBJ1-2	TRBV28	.	CASNRRGVNYGYTF	TGTGCCAGCAATAGGCGGGGGGTTAACTATGGCTACACCTTC
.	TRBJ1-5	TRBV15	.	CATSSKGVRQPQHF	TGTGCCACCAGCAGTAAAGGGGTGCGGCAGCCCCAGCATTTT
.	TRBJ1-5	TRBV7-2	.	CASSPRDHQPQHF	TGTGCCAGCAGCCCTCGGGATCATCAGCCCCAGCATTTT
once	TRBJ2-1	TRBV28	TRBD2	CASAGLAGDNEQFF	TGTGCCAGCGCGGGACTAGCGGGAGACAATGAGCAGTTCTTC
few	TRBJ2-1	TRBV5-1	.	CASSSDKQEFF	TGCGCCAGCAGCTCGGACAAACAAGAGTTCTTC
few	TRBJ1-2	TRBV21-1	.	CASSTPQIDQAF	TGTGCCAGCAGCACCCCTCAGATTGATCAGGCCTTC
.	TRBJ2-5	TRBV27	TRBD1	CASSRRTGQETQYF	TGTGCCAGCAGTCGACGGACAGGCCAAGAGACCCAGTACTTC
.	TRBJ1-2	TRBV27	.	CASSFRDQNYGYTF	TGTGCCAGCAGTTTCAGGGATCAAAACTATGGCTACACCTTC
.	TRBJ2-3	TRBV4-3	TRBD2	CASSQDLAGADTQYF	TGCGCCAGCAGCCAAGATTTGGCGGGGGCAGATACGCAGTATTTT
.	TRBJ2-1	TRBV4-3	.	CASSQDREWEQFF	TGCGCCAGCAGCCAAGATCGTGAGTGGGAGCAGTTCTTC
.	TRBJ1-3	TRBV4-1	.	CASSQDRSRSGNTIYF	TGCGCCAGCAGCCAAGACAGGTCTCGCTCTGGAAACACCATATATTTT
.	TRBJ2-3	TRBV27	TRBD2	CASSLKRGGSDTQYF	TGTGCCAGCAGTTTAAAGCGGGGGGGCTCAGATACGCAGTATTTT
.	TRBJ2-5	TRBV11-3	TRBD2	CASSALAGGAGLQETQYF	TGTGCCAGCAGCGCGCTAGCGGGAGGAGCGGGGCTTCAAGAGACCCAGTACTTC
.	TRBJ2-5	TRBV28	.	CASSLTGSQETQYF	TGTGCCAGCAGTTTAACAGGCTCGCAAGAGACCCAGTACTTC
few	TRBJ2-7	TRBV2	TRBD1	CASRTVDRDYEQYF	TGTGCCAGCAGAACCGTCGACAGGGACTACGAGCAGTACTTC
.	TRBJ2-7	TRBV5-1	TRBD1	CASRAGTGGHEQYF	TGCGCCAGCAGGGCCGGGACAGGGGGCCACGAGCAGTACTTC
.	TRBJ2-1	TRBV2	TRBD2	CASRGLAGNNEQFF	TGTGCCAGCAGGGGACTAGCGGGCAACAATGAGCAGTTCTTC
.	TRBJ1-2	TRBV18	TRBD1	CASSLLQAGQGDYGYTF	TGTGCCAGCTCACTCCTCCAAGCCGGACAGGGGGACTATGGCTACACCTTC
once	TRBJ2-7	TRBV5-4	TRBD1	CASSPRTGTSSYEQYF	TGTGCCAGCAGCCCAAGGACAGGGACATCTTCCTACGAGCAGTACTTC
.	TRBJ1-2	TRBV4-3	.	CASSQVTTGRGYGYTF	TGCGCCAGCAGCCAAGTGACTACAGGGAGGGGGTATGGCTACACCTTC
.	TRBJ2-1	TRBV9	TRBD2	CASSVGLAGINEQFF	TGTGCCAGCAGCGTAGGACTAGCGGGGATCAATGAGCAGTTCTTC
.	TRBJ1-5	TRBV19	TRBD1	CASSAGGRTDQPQHF	TGTGCCAGTAGTGCAGGGGGGAGAACTGATCAGCCCCAGCATTTT
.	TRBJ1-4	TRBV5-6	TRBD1	CASSSGQLTNEKLFF	TGTGCCAGCAGCTCGGGACAGCTAACTAATGAAAAACTGTTTTTT
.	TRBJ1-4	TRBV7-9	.	CASSLGIPEEKLFF	TGTGCCAGCAGCTTAGGGATACCGGAGGAAAAACTGTTTTTT